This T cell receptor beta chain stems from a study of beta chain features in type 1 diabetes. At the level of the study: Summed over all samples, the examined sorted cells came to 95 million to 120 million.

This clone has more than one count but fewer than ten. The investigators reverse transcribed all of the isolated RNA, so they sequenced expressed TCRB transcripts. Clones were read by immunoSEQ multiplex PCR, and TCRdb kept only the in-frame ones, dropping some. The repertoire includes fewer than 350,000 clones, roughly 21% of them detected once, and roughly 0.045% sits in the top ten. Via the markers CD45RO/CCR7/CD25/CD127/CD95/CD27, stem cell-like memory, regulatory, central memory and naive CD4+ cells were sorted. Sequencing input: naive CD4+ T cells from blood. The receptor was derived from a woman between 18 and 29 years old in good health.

As DNA, the CDR3 is TGTGCCTGGACCAGGACTAGCGGGGGGGAGACCCAGTACTTC. It is translated as CAWTRTSGGETQYF. The chain carries TRBV30 and TRBJ2-5; 14 nucleotides match TRBD2. Per germline, CDR1 GTSNPN and CDR2 SVGIG (reference sequence). V shed 4 bases and J 5 bases; nucleotides not matched to a gene: 3. The CDR3 totals 14 residues. The full variable domain, with the rest looked up from reference TRBV30 and TRBJ2-5, is SQTIHQWPATLVQPVGSPLSLECTVEGTSNPNLYWYRQAAGRGLQLLFYSVGIGQISSEVPQNLSASRPQDRQFILSSKKLLLSDSGFYLCAWTRTSGGETQYFGPGTRLLVL.